Described below is a single T cell receptor beta chain sequence and its context. This clone's antigen is unknown. Base qualities are not at hand, and no much larger clone is one base apart. The data belong to a study of blood T cell repertoires in COVID-19 (dated by TCRdb to about 2020). Background on the whole study: Samples from collaborators originated in the United States, Italy and Spain and spanned both the acute and convalescent phases of COVID-19. The prospective study material was composed of cDNA or gDNA derived from T cells, B-cell-depleted T cells, or PBMCs. Deeply sampled blood TCRbeta repertoires from subjects exposed to, actively infected with, or recovered from COVID-19 were included in the dataset. A freely available public database, intended as a resource for researchers studying the immune response to SARS-CoV-2, is where the repertoires were released. The samples were drawn from two sources: the first 160 participants of the ongoing ImmuneRACE study, and 1,254 subjects contributed by 6 global collaborators. Sample metadata almost always included a de-identified subject ID, COVID-19 status, age in years and sex. Where available, HLA class I and class II types were taken from metadata supplied by the sample provider and were not determined by assay-based typing. Summary of the overall study and its limitations: How much clinical and demographic metadata was included differed by source and by participant, and the metadata was provided uncurated.

The immunoSEQ Assay, a bias-controlled multiplex PCR, was used to amplify TCRbeta CDR3 regions from genomic DNA. The original methods were these. The number of nucleated cells in each sample was estimated from the amplification of reference gene primers within the assay. Sequence reads were collapsed and filtered to measure the absolute abundance of every unique TCRbeta CDR3 rearrangement. For each sample, productive Simpson clonality was calculated as the square root of Simpson's diversity index across productive rearrangements. In TCRdb, the immuneACCESS table is reduced to in-frame sequences with V and J assigned. These tables do not hold every clone; where another copy was compared, an unresolved V gene accounts for under half, and the others remain unexplained. V, J and clone size were drawn from that table, and D and trimming were deduced from the DNA. The table for this sample lists 70,000 to 95,000 clones; nearly 95% of them were counted only once. The ten biggest clones cover approximately 4.3% of the sample.

Spanning cysteine to phenylalanine, the CDR3 consists of 14 amino acids. Just CDR3 DNA is preserved here, 42 bases in frame from base 1. V lost 4 bases and J lost 5 bases; the stretch between them is 13 bases long. The germline V gene supplies CDR1 SGDLS and CDR2 YYNGEE. Whole blood was collected in K2EDTA tubes by collaborating institutions according to the institutions' own protocols. Collaborator samples were shipped for TCRbeta analysis as frozen whole blood, isolated PBMCs, or DNA extracted from either sample type. The sample taken for sequencing was peripheral blood. This TCR derives from a human donor with active COVID-19. The donor label of this sample is uncertain. Recombination linked TRBV9 to TRBJ2-1; the D gene cannot be resolved reliably. In nucleotide form, the sequence is TGTGCCAGCAGCCCCCGGCCCCTAGACAATGAGCAGTTCTTC. Protein translation: CASSPRPLDNEQFF.